This entry features one T cell receptor (beta chain) sequence. Different DNA sequences within this sample yield the same CDR3. Followed longitudinally, the Seattle patients had been enrolled during active infection. This sample is drawn from a study of blood T cell repertoires in COVID-19. For the study at large: From T cells, B-cell-depleted T cells, or PBMCs came the material, which was cDNA or gDNA.

Sequencing used immunoSEQ multiplex PCR; TCRdb keeps in-frame clones, though not all of them. Altogether approximately 280,000 clones are present, roughly 90% being singletons, with the ten largest covering about 7%. The sequenced sample consisted of peripheral blood. The sequence came from a woman younger than 45 with COVID-19, enrolled during active disease.

In nucleotides, the CDR3 is TGTGCCAGTTCCCCGACAGGGGTCCAAGAGACCCAGTACTTC. Translating gives CASSPTGVQETQYF. The rearrangement joins TRBV19 to TRBJ2-5; TRBD1 aligns across 8 bases. The CDR3 is 14 residues long. CDR1 is LNHDA and CDR2 is SQIVND in the germline V gene (reference sequence). J was trimmed by 1 base and V by 8 bases; bases with no gene match: 6.